These 6 T cell receptor beta chains were all obtained from the same sample, sequenced in a study of blood T cell repertoires in COVID-19. Libraries were prepared by immunoSEQ multiplex PCR; TCRdb keeps only in-frame clonotypes and omits some of them. The repertoire holds roughly 9,900 clones, with roughly 72% as singletons. Sequenced material: peripheral blood. These receptors were taken from a human donor in a cohort sampled during active COVID-19.

As DNA, the CDR3 is TGTGCCAGCAGCCAAGCAGAAGAGACCCAGTACTTC. Its protein is CASSQAEETQYF. This rearrangement joins TRBV3-1 (or the pseudogene TRBV3-2) to TRBJ2-5, with D uncertain. The CDR3 is 12 residues long. V was trimmed by 1 base and J by 3 bases, leaving 3 bases between them. Germline V CDR1 and CDR2: LGHDT, YNNKEL (reference sequence).

The chain combines TRBV2 with TRBJ1-1; D ambiguous. The CDR3 sequence is 14 residues long. Per germline, CDR1 SNHLY and CDR2 FYNNEI. V dropped 4 bases and J dropped 1 base, with 10 bases sitting between them. CDR3 nucleotides: TGTGCCAGCAGTGCACAGAGCACGAACACTGAAGCTTTCTTT. It specifies CASSAQSTNTEAFF.

This clone was observed a few times. The V call is TRBV5-1, the J call TRBJ2-1; D perhaps matches TRBD2 (5 bases). Germline V CDR1 and CDR2: SGHRS, YFSETQ. Trimming stripped 3 bases from V and 7 bases from J, with 17 bases between. This CDR3 is 15 amino acids long. The CDR3 sequence is CASSYRAGVVNEQFF. DNA for the CDR3: TGCGCCAGCAGCTACCGGGCGGGCGTGGTAAATGAGCAGTTCTTC.

Comment on this clone: At the DNA level, this CDR3 is encoded by other sequences in the same sample as well. The V and J genes are TRBV12-3 or TRBV12-4 and TRBJ1-3; D is undetermined. The CDR3 has 12 residues. Trimming removed 2 bases at V and 4 bases at J, with 3 bases between. The CDR3 nucleotides read TGTGCCAGCAGTTTACCGGGAAACACCATATATTTT. Residues: CASSLPGNTIYF.

J is TRBJ1-6 and V is TRBV6-5; no reliable D call. The germline V gene has CDR1 MNHEY and CDR2 SVGAGI. Trimming stripped 3 bases from V and 5 bases from J, with 8 bases between. The CDR3 consists of 14 residues. The CDR3 bases are TGTGCCAGCAGTTATCTCAGGAATAATTCACCCCTCCACTTT. Residues: CASSYLRNNSPLHF.

The J gene is TRBJ2-5, the V gene TRBV5-1; D remains ambiguous. The V gene lost 0 bases and the J gene lost 2 bases, with 5 bases spanning the gap. CDR1 and CDR2 (germline): SGHRS, YFSETQ. This CDR3 is 13 amino acids long. As DNA, the CDR3 is TGCGCCAGCAGCTTGGGGCCGCAAGAGACCCAGTACTTC. Protein: CASSLGPQETQYF.